This TCR beta chain was observed in a study of human T cells and chemical hapten exposure. Findings and caveats of the study: Expanded TCRs were compared with controls, and the expanded TCRs formed significantly more large CDR3 similarity clusters.

Regarding time point: patch test 2, 6 weeks after DPC sensitization. Noted treatment: therapeutic diphenylcyclopropenone sensitization with weekly scalp DPC. Germline CDR1 reads MDHEN; CDR2 reads SYDVKM. The CDR3 is 11 amino acids. This clonotype was found many times. Its antigen remains unidentified. The junction differs from germline at one of its ends, possibly a read error. MiXCR, run by TCRdb on the RACE reads, gives a single entry per CDR3 protein. This sample has 80,000 to 95,000 distinct CDR3 sequences; under 14% occur once, and the top ten carry roughly 1.5%. The sequence was collected from a man between 18 and 35 years old with alopecia areata. Some clones in this sample may be carry-over from other donors' samples. This sequence joins TRBV28 and TRBJ1-1; unclear D gene. This specimen was whole blood, taken in connection with sensitization to the hapten diphenylcyclopropenone (DPC). The CDR3 region is CASSSPGPGGF. In nucleotides, the CDR3 is TGTGCCAGCAGTTCCCCGGGCCCGGGAGGCTTT. Full variable domain (remainder filled in from reference TRBV28 and TRBJ1-1): DVKVTQSSRYLVKRTGEKVFLECVQDMDHENMFWYRQDPGLGLRLIYFSYDVKMKEKGDIPEGYSVSREKKERFSLILESASTNQTSMYLCASSSPGPGGFGQGTRLTVV.